This T cell receptor beta chain comes out of a study of T cells after yellow fever vaccination (dated by TCRdb to the late 2010s). About the investigation overall: The SMART-Seq v4 Ultra Low Input RNA kit was used to prepare libraries from fractions with low cell numbers. Bulk TCR alpha and beta repertoires were sequenced longitudinally to track T-cell clones before and after primary and booster YFV17D yellow fever vaccination. The cohort comprised two healthy male donors, one aged 18 to 29 and one aged 30 to 40 years. Blood samples were taken at several timepoints before and after primary and secondary immunization, and bulk PBMC replicates and cell subsets were isolated.

This clonotype was picked up a small number of times. The antigen this receptor binds is unknown. Per-base qualities were not stored, and no clone one base away is much larger. Synthesis of TCR cDNA relied on 5'RACE template switching, a step that introduced a universal primer site along with unique molecular identifiers. cDNA synthesis was primed from both the TCR alpha and TCR beta constant segments. Library amplification involved two PCR steps, and the second step added sample barcodes and sequencing adapters. Sequencing of libraries was done on Illumina HiSeq 2500 (2x100 bp) or NovaSeq (2x150 bp). The study's processing was this. Reads were demultiplexed and collapsed into UMI consensus sequences with MIGEC, and V(D)J alignment was performed with MiXCR. Using edgeR on replicate PBMC samples, clonotypes were called vaccine-responding if FDR was below 0.01 and the log2 fold change was above 5 up to day 15. CD4 or CD8 identity was assigned to each bulk clonotype according to whether the clonotype was present at higher abundance in the sequenced CD4 repertoire or the sequenced CD8 repertoire. TCRdb reanalyzed the raw reads on its own, using fastp at Q25 for trimming and MiXCR for clone calling, and kept in-frame beta chains. Each record represents a unique CDR3 protein, reported with the most common genes and DNA among its rows. In this record, the V and J calls reflect TCRdb's handling and not the investigators' own analysis. This sample gives a few hundred thousand distinct CDR3 sequences in total; around 8.1% of them show up just once. The ten largest clones add up to 17% of the sample.

What the work shows at the level of the full study, not this receptor alone: The study included only a couple of donors, which limits how far the findings can be generalized. Because abundant contaminating clonotypes from the bulk population could be contained in FACS-sorted repertoires, computational filtering was required. Compared with the primary T-cell response, the secondary T-cell response was faster but weaker, reaching its peak on day 5 rather than on day 15. After the booster, most clones that had expanded after primary vaccination were detected again (approximately 96% of CD4 and over 75% of CD8), suggesting broad maintenance of memory. A small share of clonotypes occurred in both CD4 and CD8 compartments, likely arising from convergent recombination.

Counted from cysteine to phenylalanine, this CDR3 has 13 amino acids. The DNA shown is the 39-base CDR3, in frame from base 1. The germline V gene encodes CDR1 LGHDT and CDR2 YNNKEL (reference sequence). V ends up 4 bases short and J 9 bases short, with an unmatched junction base count of 7. The sample's treatment or condition label, decoded: live attenuated yellow fever vaccine strain. At each blood-draw timepoint, two biological replicates of bulk PBMCs were obtained. PBMCs were isolated from peripheral blood using a standard Ficoll-Paque protocol. TriZol was used to extract RNA from bulk PBMCs, CD4 and CD8 fractions, and dextramer-positive and dextramer-negative fractions.

The receptor chain draws on TRBV3-1 and TRBJ2-5; 8 central nucleotides agree with TRBD1. The input for sequencing was PBMCs, taken 35 to 50 days after the first yellow fever vaccination. The sequence derives from a young man who received the YFV17D yellow fever vaccine. The CDR3 reads CASSPDREWAQYF. The DNA sequence is as follows: TGTGCCAGCAGCCCGGACAGGGAGTGGGCCCAGTACTTC.